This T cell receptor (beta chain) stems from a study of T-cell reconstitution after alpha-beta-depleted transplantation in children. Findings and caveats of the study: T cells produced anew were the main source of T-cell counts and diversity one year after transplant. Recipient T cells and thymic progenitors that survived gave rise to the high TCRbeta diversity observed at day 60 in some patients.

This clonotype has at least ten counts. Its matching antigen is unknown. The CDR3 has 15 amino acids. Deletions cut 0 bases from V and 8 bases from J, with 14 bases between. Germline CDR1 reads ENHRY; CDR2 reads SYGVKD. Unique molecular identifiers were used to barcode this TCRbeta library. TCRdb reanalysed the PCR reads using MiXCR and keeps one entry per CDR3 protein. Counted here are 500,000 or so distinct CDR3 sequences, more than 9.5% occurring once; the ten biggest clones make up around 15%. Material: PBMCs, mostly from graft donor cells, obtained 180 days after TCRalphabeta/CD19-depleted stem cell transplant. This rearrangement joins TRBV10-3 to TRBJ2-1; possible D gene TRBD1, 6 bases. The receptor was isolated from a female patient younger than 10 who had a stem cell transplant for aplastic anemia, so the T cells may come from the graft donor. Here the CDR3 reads CAISESGQIPDEQFF. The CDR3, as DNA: TGTGCCATCAGTGAGTCGGGACAAATACCCGATGAGCAGTTCTTC.